This paragraph covers one T cell receptor (beta chain) sequence. The antigen remains undetermined. The data stem from a study of OX40 agonist ivuxolimab in advanced cancers. Patients with autoimmune history or systemic immunosuppression were excluded. General observations from the study: Antigen specificity remained undetermined for the expanded peripheral T cells. With doses of 0.1 to 3.0 mg/kg, CD4+ and CD8+ blood T cells had undergone clonal expansion by week 6.

Sequencing used immunoSEQ multiplex PCR; TCRdb keeps in-frame clones, though not all of them. The sample carries roughly 76,000 clones, less than 90% recorded once. The germline V gene has CDR1 DFQATT and CDR2 SNEGSKA (reference sequence). The V and J ends lost 7 bases and 8 bases respectively, with 11 bases between them. The CDR3 consists of 11 residues. This TCR was recovered from an adult with an advanced solid tumor such as melanoma, head and neck, liver or kidney cancer. The V call is TRBV20-1, the J call TRBJ1-4; the D gene is possibly TRBD1 (5 bases). Sequencing was performed on CD4+ or CD8+ T cells sorted from blood, taken in a trial of the OX40 agonist ivuxolimab. CDR3 protein: CSGAGQEKLFF. CDR3 sequence (DNA): TGCAGTGGGGCAGGGCAGGAAAAACTGTTTTTT.